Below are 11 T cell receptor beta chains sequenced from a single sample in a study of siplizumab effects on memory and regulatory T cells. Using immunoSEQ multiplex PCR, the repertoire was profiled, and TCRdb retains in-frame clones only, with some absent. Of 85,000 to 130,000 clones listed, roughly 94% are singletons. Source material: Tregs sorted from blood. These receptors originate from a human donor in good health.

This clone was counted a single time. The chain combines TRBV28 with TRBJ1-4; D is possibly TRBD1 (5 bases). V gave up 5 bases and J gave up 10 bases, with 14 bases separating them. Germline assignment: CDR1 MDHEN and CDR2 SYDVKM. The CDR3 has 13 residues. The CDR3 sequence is CASSPLTGGKLFF. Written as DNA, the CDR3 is TGTGCCAGCAGTCCCCTCACGGGGGGAAAACTGTTTTTT.

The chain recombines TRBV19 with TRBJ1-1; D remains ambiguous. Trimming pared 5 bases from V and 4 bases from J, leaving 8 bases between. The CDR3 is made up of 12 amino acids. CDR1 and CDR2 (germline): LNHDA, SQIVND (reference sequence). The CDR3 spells CASSFRSTEAFF. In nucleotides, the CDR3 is TGTGCCAGTAGTTTCCGGAGCACTGAAGCTTTCTTT.

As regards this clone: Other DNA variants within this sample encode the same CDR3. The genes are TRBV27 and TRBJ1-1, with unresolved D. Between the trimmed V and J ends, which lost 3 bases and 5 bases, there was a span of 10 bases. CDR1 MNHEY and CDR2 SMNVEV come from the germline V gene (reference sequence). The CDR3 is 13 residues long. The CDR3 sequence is CASSFRSATEAFF. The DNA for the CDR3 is TGTGCCAGCAGTTTTAGGTCGGCGACTGAAGCTTTCTTT.

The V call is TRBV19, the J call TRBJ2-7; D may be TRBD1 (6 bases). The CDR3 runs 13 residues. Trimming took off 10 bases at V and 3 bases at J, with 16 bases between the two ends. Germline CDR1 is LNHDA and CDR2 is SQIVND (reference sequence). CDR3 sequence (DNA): TGTGCCACCACAGGGCAGTCTAACTACGAGCAGTACTTC. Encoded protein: CATTGQSNYEQYF.

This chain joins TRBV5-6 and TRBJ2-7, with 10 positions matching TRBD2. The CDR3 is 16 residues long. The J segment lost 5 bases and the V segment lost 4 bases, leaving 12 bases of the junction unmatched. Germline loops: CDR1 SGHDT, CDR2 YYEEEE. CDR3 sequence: CASSLRASGRVHEQYF. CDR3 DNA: TGTGCCAGCAGCCTCAGGGCTAGCGGGAGAGTTCACGAGCAGTACTTC.

The CDR3 DNA is TGTGCCAGCAGCAAAAGGGGGGACAGGGGAACGGGTATAGGTTACTACGAGCAGTACTTC. Translating gives CASSKRGDRGTGIGYYEQYF. The chain links TRBV21-1 to TRBJ2-7; the table calls TRBD1, which could not be checked here. TRBV21-1 is a documented pseudogene. CDR3 length: 20 residues.

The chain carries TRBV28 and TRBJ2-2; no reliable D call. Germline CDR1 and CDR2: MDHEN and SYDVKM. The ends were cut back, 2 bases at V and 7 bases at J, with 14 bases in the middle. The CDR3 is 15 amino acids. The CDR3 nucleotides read TGTGCCAGCAGTTTACAGCTCCTACGTGGCGGGGAGCTGTTTTTT. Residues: CASSLQLLRGGELFF.

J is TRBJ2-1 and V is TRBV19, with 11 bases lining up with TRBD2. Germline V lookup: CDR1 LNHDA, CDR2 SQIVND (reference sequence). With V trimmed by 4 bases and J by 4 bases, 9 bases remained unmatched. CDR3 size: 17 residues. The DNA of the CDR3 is TGTGCCAGTAGTACGGAACCGGGACTAGCGGATTACAATGAGCAGTTCTTC. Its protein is CASSTEPGLADYNEQFF. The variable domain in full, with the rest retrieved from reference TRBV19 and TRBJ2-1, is DGGITQSPKYLFRKEGQNVTLSCEQNLNHDAMYWYRQDPGQGLRLIYYSQIVNDFQKGDIAEGYSVSREKKESFPLTVTSAQKNPTAFYLCASSTEPGLADYNEQFFGPGTRLTVL.

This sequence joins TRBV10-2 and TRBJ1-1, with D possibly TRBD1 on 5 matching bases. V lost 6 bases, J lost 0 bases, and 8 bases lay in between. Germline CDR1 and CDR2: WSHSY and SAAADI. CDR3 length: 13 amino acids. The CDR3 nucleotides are TGCGCCAGCAGGCTGGGGCTGAACACTGAAGCTTTCTTT. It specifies CASRLGLNTEAFF.

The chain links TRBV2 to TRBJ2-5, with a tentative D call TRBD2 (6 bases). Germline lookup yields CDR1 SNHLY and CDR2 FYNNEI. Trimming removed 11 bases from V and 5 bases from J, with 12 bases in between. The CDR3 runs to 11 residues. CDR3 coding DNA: TGTGCCGGAGGGAAGGGGGAGACCCAGTACTTC. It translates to CAGGKGETQYF. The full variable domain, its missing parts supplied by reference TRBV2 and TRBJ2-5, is EPEVTQTPSHQVTQMGQEVILRCVPISNHLYFYWYRQILGQKVEFLVSFYNNEISEKSEIFDDQFSVERPDGSNFTLKIRSTKLEDSAMYFCAGGKGETQYFGPGTRLLVL.

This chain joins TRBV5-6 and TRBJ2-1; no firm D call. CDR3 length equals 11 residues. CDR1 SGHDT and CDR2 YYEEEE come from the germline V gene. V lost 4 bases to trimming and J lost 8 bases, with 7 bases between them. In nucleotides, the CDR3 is TGTGCCAGCAGCCGCTTGTATGAGCAGTTCTTC. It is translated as CASSRLYEQFF. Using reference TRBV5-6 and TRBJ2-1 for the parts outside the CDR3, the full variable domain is DAGVTQSPTHLIKTRGQQVTLRCSPKSGHDTVSWYQQALGQGPQFIFQYYEEEERQRGNFPDRFSGHQFPNYSSELNVNALLLGDSALYLCASSRLYEQFFGPGTRLTVL.